This TCR beta chain was captured by sequencing in a study of shared clonotypes between healthy human individuals. As concerns this clone: The antigen is undetermined.

From germline, CDR1 is ENHRY and CDR2 SYGVKD. The ends lost 6 bases at V and 5 bases at J; junction bases unmatched: 7. The CDR3 length is 14 residues. Findings and limits, study-wide: Genetic and exposure-history diversity was limited by the small donor number.

Each PCR replicate run on unsorted PBMC took in approximately 310 ng DNA, tens of thousands of T cell genomes. Original methodology: ImmunoSEQ only sent back junction sequences with no quality scores, so filtering was done differently. The data were produced by immunoSEQ multiplex PCR, yet TCRdb's version contains in-frame clones alone and is incomplete. Clone size and the V and J calls come from that table; the DNA yielded D and trimming. The repertoire holds a few hundred thousand clones, with over 60% as singletons. The chain couples TRBV10-3 to TRBJ1-2, with 9 nucleotides matching TRBD1. This clonotype was obtained from a woman aged 35 to 49 in good health. Some clones in this sample may be carry-over from other donors' samples. Sequenced input: PBMCs. The CDR3 reads CAISPGQGAYGYTF. The CDR3 bases are TGTGCCATCAGCCCGGGACAGGGCGCTTATGGCTACACCTTC.